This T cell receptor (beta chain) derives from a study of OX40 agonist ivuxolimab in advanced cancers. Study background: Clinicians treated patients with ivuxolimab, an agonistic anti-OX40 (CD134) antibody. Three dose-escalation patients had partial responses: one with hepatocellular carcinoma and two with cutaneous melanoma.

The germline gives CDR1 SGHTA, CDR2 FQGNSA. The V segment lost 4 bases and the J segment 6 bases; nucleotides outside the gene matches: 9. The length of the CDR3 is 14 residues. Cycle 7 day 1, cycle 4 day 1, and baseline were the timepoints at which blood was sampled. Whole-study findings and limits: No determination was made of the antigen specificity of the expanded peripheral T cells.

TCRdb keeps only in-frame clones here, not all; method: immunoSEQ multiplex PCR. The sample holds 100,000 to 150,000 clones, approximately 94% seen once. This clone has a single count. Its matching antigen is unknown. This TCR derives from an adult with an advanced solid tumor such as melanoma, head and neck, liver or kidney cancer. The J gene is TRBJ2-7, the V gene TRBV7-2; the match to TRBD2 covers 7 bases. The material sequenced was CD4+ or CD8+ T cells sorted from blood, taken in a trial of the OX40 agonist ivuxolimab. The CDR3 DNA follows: TGTGCCAGCAGCTCCCTGGGGGGGTCTGCCGAGCAGTACTTC. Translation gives CASSSLGGSAEQYF.